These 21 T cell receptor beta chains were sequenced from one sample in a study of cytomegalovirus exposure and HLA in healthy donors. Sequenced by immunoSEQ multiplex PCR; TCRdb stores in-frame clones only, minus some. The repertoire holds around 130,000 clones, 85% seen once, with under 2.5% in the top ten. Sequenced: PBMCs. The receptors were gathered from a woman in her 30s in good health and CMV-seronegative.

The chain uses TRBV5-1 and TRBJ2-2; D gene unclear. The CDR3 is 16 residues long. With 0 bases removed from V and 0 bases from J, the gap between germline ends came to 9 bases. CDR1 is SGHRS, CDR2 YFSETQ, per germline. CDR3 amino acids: CASSLVQVPNTGELFF. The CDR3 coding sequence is TGCGCCAGCAGCTTGGTCCAGGTCCCGAACACCGGGGAGCTGTTTTTT.

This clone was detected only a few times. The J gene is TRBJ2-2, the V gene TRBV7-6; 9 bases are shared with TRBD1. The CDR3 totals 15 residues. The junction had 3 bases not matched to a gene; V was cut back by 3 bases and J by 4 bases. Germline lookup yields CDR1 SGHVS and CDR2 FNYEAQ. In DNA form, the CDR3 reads TGTGCCAGCAGCTTGCCGGGACAGGGCACCGGGGAGCTGTTTTTT. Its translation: CASSLPGQGTGELFF.

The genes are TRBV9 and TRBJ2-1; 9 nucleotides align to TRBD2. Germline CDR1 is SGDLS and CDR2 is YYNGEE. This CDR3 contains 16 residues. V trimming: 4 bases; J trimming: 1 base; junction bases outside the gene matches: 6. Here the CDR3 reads CASSFLAGISYNEQFF. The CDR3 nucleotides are TGTGCCAGCAGCTTTCTAGCGGGGATTTCCTACAATGAGCAGTTCTTC.

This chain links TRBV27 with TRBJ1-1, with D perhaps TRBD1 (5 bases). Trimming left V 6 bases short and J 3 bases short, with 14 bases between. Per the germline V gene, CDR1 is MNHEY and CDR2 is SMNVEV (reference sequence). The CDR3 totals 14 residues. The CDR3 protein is CASRSGFGDTEAFF. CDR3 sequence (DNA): TGTGCCAGCAGATCAGGGTTTGGGGACACTGAAGCTTTCTTT.

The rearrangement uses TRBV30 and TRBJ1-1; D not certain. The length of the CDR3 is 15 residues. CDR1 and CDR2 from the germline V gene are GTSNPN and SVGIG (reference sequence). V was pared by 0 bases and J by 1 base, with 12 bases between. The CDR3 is CAWSVLGGQNTEAFF. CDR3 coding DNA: TGTGCCTGGAGTGTACTCGGCGGCCAGAACACTGAAGCTTTCTTT.

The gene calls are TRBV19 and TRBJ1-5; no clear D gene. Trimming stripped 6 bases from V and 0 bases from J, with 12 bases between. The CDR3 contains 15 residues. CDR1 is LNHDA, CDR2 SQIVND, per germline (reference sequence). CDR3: CASREAAYSNQPQHF. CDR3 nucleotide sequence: TGTGCCAGTAGAGAAGCAGCGTATAGCAATCAGCCCCAGCATTTT.

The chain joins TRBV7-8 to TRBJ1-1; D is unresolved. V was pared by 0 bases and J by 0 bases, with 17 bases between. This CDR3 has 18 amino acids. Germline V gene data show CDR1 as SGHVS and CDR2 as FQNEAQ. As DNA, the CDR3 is TGTGCCAGCAGCTTAGCGGCCGGAGGATACGGAATGAACACTGAAGCTTTCTTT. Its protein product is CASSLAAGGYGMNTEAFF.

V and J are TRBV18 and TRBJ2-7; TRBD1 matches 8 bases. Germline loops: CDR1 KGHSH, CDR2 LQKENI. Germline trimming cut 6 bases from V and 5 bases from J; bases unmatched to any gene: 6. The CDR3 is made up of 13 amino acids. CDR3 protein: CASSSGQDNEQYF. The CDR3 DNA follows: TGTGCCAGCTCTTCGGGACAGGACAACGAGCAGTACTTC.

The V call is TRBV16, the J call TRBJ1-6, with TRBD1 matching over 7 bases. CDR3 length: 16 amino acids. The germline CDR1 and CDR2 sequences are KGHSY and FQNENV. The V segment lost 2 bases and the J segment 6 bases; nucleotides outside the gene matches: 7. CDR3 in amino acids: CASSQPIGTVNSPLHF. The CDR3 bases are TGTGCCAGCAGCCAACCCATCGGGACAGTTAATTCACCCCTCCACTTT.

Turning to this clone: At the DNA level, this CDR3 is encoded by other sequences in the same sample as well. The CDR3 sequence: CASSERRGGYEQYF. In nucleotides, the CDR3 is TGTGCCAGCAGTGAGAGGCGCGGGGGGTACGAGCAGTACTTC. The chain links TRBV2 to TRBJ2-7; 8 bases align to TRBD2. The CDR3 has 14 residues. Trimming took 3 bases from V and 4 from J; bases not matched to a gene: 5. Germline lookup yields CDR1 SNHLY and CDR2 FYNNEI.

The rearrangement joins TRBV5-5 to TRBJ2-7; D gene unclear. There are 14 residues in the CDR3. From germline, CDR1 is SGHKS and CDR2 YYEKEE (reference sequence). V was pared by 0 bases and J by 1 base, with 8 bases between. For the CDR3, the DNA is TGTGCCAGCAGCTTGGAGCCAAGTTCCTACGAGCAGTACTTC. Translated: CASSLEPSSYEQYF. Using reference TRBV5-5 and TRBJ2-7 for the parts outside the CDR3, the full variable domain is DAGVTQSPTHLIKTRGQQVTLRCSPISGHKSVSWYQQVLGQGPQFIFQYYEKEERGRGNFPDRFSARQFPNYSSELNVNALLLGDSALYLCASSLEPSSYEQYFGPGTRLTVT.

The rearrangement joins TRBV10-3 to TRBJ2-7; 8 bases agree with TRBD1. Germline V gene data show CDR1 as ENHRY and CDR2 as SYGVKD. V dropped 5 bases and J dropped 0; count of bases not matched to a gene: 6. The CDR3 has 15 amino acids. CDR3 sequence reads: CAISPQGGSSYEQYF. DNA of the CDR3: TGTGCCATCAGTCCACAGGGGGGCAGCTCCTACGAGCAGTACTTC.

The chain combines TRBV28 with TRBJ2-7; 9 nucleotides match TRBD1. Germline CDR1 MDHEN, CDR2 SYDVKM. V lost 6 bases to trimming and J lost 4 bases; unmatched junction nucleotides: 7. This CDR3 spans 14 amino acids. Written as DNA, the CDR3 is TGTGCCAGCAGAGACCCGGGACAGGGATACGAGCAGTACTTC. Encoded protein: CASRDPGQGYEQYF.

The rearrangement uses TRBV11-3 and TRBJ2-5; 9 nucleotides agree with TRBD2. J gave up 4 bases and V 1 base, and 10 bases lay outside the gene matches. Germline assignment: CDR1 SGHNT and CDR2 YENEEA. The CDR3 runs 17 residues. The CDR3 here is CASSLVRGGAPAETQYF. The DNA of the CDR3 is TGTGCCAGCAGCTTAGTTCGCGGGGGGGCCCCCGCAGAGACCCAGTACTTC.

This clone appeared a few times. CDR3 sequence (DNA): TGTGCCAGCAGCTTGACGGGTAATCAGCCCCAGCATTTT. The encoded protein is CASSLTGNQPQHF. The chain carries TRBV7-2 and TRBJ1-5; D unclear. There are 13 residues in the CDR3. Germline V gene lookup returns CDR1 SGHTA and CDR2 FQGNSA. V lost 3 bases and J 4 bases, leaving 7 bases between the germline ends.

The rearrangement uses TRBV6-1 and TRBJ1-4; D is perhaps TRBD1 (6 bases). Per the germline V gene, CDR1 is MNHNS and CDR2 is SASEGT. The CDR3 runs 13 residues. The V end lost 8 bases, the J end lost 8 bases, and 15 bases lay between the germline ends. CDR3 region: CASEQMRGEKLFF. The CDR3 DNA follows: TGTGCCAGCGAACAGATGAGGGGGGAAAAACTGTTTTTT.

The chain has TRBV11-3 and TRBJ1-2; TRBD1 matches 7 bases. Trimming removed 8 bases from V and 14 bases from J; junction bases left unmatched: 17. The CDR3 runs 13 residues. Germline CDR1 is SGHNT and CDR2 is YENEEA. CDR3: CASLKSTGLYITF. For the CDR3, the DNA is TGTGCCAGCCTGAAATCGACAGGGCTCTATATTACCTTC.

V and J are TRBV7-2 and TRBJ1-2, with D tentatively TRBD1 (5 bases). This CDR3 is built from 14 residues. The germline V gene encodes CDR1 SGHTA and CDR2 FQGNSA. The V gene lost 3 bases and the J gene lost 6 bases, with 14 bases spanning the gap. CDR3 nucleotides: TGTGCCAGCAGCTTCGGGGGGGAACGGCATGGCTACACCTTC. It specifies CASSFGGERHGYTF.

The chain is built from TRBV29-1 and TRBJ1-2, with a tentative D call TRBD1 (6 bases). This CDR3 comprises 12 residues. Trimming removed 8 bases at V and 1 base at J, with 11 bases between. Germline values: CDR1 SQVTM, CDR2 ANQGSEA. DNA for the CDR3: TGCAGCCTCCGGGACATTAACTATGGCTACACCTTC. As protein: CSLRDINYGYTF. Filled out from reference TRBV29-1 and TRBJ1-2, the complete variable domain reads SAVISQKPSRDICQRGTSLTIQCQVDSQVTMMFWYRQQPGQSLTLIATANQGSEATYESGFVIDKFPISRPNLTFSTLTVSNMSPEDSSIYLCSLRDINYGYTFGSGTRLTVV.

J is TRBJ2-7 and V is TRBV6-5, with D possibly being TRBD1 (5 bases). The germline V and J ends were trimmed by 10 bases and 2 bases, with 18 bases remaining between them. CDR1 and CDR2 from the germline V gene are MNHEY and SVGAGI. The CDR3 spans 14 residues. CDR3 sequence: CATTPDSTTYEQYF. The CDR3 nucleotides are TGTGCCACTACTCCCGACAGTACAACCTACGAGCAGTACTTC.

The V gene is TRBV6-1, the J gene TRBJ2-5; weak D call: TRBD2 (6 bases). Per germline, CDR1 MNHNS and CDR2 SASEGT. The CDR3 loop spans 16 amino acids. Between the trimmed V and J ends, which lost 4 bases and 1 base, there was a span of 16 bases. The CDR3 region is CASSAVVPGAQETQYF. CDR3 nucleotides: TGTGCCAGCAGTGCCGTCGTACCGGGAGCCCAAGAGACCCAGTACTTC.